This T cell receptor beta chain was sequenced for a study of T cells in Graves' hyperthyroidism and ophthalmopathy. Study findings and constraints: Ophthalmopathy could be told apart from stable hyperthyroidism with a 13 V-J model.

The TCR beta CDR3 regions underwent amplification using RNA transcripts as the source. The HTBI primer set served for first-round RT-PCR of the TCR CDR3. TCRdb reanalysed the multiplex PCR reads using MiXCR and keeps one entry per CDR3 protein. The sample shows about 360,000 distinct CDR3 sequences, less than 20% of them seen only once. Hyperthyroidism in the patients, aged 18 to 65, was newly diagnosed and under 2 months in duration. The table lists this clonotype with a count of one. Its antigen is unidentified. Germline CDR1 is MNHNS and CDR2 is SASEGT. V was pared by 6 bases and J by 2 bases, with 6 bases between. The CDR3 loop spans 12 amino acids.

The receptor was isolated from a woman aged 18-29 years with Graves' hyperthyroidism that later progressed to Graves' ophthalmopathy. What was sequenced was blood. V usage is TRBV6-1 and J usage is TRBJ2-3; TRBD2 might be the D (5 bases). CDR3 sequence: CASRGATDTQYF. CDR3 sequence (DNA): TGTGCCAGCAGGGGAGCCACAGATACGCAGTATTTT.